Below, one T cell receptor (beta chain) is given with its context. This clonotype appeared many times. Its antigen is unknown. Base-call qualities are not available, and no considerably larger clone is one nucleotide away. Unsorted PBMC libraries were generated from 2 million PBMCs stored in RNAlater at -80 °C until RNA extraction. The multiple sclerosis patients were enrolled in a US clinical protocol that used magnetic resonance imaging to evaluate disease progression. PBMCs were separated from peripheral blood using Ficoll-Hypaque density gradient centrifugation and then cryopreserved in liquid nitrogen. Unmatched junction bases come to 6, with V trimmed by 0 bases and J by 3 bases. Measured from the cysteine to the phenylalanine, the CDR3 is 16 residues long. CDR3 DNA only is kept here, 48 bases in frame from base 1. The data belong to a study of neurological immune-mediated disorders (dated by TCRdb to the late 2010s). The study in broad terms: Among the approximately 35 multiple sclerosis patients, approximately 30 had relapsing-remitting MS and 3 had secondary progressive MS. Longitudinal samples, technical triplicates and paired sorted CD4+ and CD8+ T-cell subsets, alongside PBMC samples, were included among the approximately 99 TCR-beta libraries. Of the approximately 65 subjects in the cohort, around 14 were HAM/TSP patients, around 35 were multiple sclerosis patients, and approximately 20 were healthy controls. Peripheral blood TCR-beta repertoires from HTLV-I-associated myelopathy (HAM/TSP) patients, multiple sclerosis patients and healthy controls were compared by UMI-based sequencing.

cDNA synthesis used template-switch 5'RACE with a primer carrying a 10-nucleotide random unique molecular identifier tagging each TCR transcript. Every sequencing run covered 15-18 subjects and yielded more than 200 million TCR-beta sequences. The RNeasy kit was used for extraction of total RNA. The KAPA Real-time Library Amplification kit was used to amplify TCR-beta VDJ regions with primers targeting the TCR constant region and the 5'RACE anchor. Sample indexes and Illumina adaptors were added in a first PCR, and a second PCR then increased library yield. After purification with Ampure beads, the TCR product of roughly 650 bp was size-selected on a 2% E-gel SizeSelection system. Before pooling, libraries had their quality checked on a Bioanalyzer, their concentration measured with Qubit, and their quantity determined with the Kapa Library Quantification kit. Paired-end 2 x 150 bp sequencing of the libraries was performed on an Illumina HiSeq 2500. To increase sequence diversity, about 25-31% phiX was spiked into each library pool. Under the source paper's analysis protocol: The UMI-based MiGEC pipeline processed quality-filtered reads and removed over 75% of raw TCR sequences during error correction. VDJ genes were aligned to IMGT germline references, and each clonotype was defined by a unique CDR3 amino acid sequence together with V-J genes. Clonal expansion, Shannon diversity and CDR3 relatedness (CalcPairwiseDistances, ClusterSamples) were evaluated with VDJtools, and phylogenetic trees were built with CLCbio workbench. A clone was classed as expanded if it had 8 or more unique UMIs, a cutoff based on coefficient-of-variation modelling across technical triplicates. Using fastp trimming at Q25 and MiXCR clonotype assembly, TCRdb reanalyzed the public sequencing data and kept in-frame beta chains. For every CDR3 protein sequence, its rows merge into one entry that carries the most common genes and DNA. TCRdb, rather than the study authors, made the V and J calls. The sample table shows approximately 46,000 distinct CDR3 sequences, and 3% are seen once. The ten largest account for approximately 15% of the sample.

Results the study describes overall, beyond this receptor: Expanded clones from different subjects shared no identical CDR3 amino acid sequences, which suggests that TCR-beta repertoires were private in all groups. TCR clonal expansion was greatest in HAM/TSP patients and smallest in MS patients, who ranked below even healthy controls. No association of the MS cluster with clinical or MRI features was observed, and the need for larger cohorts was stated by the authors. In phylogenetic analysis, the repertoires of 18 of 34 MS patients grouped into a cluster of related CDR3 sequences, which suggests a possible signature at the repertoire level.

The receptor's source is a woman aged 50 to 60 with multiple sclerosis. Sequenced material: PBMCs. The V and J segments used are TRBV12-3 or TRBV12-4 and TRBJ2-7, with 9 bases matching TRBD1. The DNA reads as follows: TGTGCCAGCAGTTTAGCGCAAGGGACAGGGATCTACGAGCAGTACTTC. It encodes CASSLAQGTGIYEQYF.